The present TCR beta chain was sequenced within a study of blood T cell repertoires in COVID-19. Study-wide background: Whether acute or convalescent, the COVID-19 samples came from the United States, Italy and Spain. PBMCs, B-cell-depleted T cells, or T cells were the source of the cDNA or gDNA that made up the material.

TCRdb keeps only in-frame clones here, not all; method: immunoSEQ multiplex PCR. The sample records 240,000 or so clones, more than 75% being singletons. In germline, CDR1 is SGHRS, CDR2 YFSETQ. The ends lost 7 bases at V and 7 bases at J; junction bases unmatched: 2. This CDR3 comprises 13 residues. The sample taken for sequencing was peripheral blood. The chain carries TRBV5-1 and TRBJ2-2; TRBD1 matches 12 bases. The sequence came from a woman in her 30s who had recovered from COVID-19. CDR3 in amino acids: CASGTGGFGELFF. The CDR3 DNA follows: TGCGCCAGCGGGACAGGGGGCTTCGGGGAGCTGTTTTTT.